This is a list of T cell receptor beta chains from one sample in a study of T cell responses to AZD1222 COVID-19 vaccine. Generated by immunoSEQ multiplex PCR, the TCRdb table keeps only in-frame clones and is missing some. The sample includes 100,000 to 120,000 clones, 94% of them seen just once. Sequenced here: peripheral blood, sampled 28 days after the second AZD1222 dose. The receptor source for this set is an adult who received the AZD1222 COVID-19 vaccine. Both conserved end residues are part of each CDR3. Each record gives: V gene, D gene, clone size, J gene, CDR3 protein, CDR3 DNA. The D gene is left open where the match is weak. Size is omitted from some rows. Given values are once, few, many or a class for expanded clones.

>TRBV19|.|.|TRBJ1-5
CASSWQGGNQPQHF
TGTGCCAGTAGTTGGCAGGGCGGCAATCAGCCCCAGCATTTT
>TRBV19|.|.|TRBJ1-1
CASSIVIGKNTEAFF
TGTGCCAGTAGTATAGTTATCGGCAAGAACACTGAAGCTTTCTTT
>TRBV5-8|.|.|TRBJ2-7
CASSPYSEQYF
TGTGCCAGCAGCCCTTACAGCGAGCAGTACTTC
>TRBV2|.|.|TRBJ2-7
CASARTYEQYF
TGTGCCAGCGCAAGGACTTACGAGCAGTACTTC
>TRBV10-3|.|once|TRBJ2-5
CAISPSSTSQETQYF
TGTGCCATCAGTCCCTCCTCGACTAGCCAAGAGACCCAGTACTTC
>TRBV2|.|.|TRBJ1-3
CASMEAAGNTIYF
TGTGCCAGCATGGAGGCAGCTGGAAACACCATATATTTT
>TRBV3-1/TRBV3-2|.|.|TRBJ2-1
CASSTRDTNNEQFF
TGTGCCAGCAGCACTCGGGACACCAACAATGAGCAGTTCTTC
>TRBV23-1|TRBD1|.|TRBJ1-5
CASSQWRGQGKGQPQHF
TGCGCCAGCAGTCAATGGAGGGGGCAGGGAAAAGGTCAGCCCCAGCATTTT
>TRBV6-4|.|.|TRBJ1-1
CASRYGTLGNTEAFF
TGTGCCAGCAGATATGGGACTTTAGGGAACACTGAAGCTTTCTTT
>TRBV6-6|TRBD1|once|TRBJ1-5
CASSRDRNNQPQHF
TGTGCCAGCAGCAGGGACAGAAACAATCAGCCCCAGCATTTT
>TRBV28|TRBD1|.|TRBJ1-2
CASSLNRGLYGYTF
TGTGCCAGCAGTTTAAACAGGGGGCTCTATGGCTACACCTTC
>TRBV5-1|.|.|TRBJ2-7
CASSLENPQAGFYEQYF
TGCGCCAGCAGCTTGGAAAACCCGCAGGCCGGATTCTACGAGCAGTACTTC
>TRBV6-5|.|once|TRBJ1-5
CASRPKRGGNQPQHF
TGTGCCAGCAGACCTAAACGGGGGGGCAATCAGCCCCAGCATTTT
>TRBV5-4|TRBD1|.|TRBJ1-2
CASSYGQGVIGYGYTF
TGTGCCAGCAGCTACGGACAGGGGGTGATCGGCTATGGCTACACCTTC
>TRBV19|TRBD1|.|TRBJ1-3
CASRQGAGNTIYF
TGTGCCAGTCGACAGGGAGCTGGAAACACCATATATTTT
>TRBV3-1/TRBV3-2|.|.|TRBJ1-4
CASSQGPGRVFF
TGTGCCAGCAGCCAAGGTCCAGGGAGGGTGTTTTTT
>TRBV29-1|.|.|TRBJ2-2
CSVAGGGGAFGTGELFF
TGCAGCGTGGCCGGAGGAGGGGGCGCTTTCGGCACCGGGGAGCTGTTTTTT
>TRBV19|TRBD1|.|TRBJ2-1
CASSMGQGRTYNEQFF
TGTGCCAGTAGTATGGGACAGGGTAGAACCTACAATGAGCAGTTCTTC
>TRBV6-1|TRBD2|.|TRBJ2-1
CASSESSGGAREQFF
TGTGCCAGCAGTGAATCCAGCGGGGGGGCTCGGGAGCAGTTCTTC
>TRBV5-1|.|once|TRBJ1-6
CASSPWGGSSYNSPLHF
TGCGCCAGCAGCCCCTGGGGGGGAAGCTCCTATAATTCACCCCTCCACTTT
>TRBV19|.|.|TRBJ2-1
CASSIGLVNEQFF
TGTGCCAGTAGTATAGGACTAGTTAATGAGCAGTTCTTC
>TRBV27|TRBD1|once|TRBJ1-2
CASSRNAVQGSYGYTF
TGTGCCAGCAGCCGGAATGCCGTACAGGGGAGCTATGGCTACACCTTC
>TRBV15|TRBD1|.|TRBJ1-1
CATSRGLIGTGEISAFF
TGTGCCACCAGCAGAGGTCTCATAGGGACAGGGGAGATTTCAGCTTTCTTT
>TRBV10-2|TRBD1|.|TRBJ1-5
CASSRTGGRQPQHF
TGCGCCAGCAGCCGGACAGGGGGAAGGCAGCCCCAGCATTTT
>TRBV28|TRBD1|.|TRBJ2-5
CASRGQGKETQYF
TGTGCCAGCAGGGGACAGGGGAAAGAGACCCAGTACTTC
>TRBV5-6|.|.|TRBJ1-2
CASSSIDRREYGYTF
TGTGCCAGCAGCTCCATCGACAGGCGTGAATATGGCTACACCTTC
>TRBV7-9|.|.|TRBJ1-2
CASSLQGESSGYTF
TGTGCCAGCAGCTTACAGGGAGAGAGTTCTGGCTACACCTTC
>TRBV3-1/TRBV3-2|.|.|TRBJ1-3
CASSPASTNSGNTIYF
TGTGCCAGCAGCCCCGCCTCAACAAACTCTGGAAACACCATATATTTT
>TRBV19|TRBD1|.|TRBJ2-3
CASSIADRGGTQYF
TGTGCCAGTAGTATAGCCGACAGGGGAGGTACGCAGTATTTT
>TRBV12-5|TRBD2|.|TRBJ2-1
CASGSQRGLQGQFF
TGTGCTAGTGGTTCCCAGCGGGGACTCCAGGGGCAGTTCTTC
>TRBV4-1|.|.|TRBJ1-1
CASSQLTQENTEAFF
TGCGCCAGCAGCCAATTGACACAGGAGAACACTGAAGCTTTCTTT
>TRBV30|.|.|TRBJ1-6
CGEGDNSPLHF
TGTGGGGAGGGAGATAATTCACCCCTCCACTTT
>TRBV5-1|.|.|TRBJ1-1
CASSPEQGNTEAFF
TGCGCCAGCAGCCCCGAACAGGGGAACACTGAAGCTTTCTTT
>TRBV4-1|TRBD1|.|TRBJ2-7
CASSRGTGRSFYEQYF
TGCGCCAGCAGCCGCGGGACAGGACGGTCGTTCTACGAGCAGTACTTC
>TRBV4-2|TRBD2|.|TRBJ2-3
CASSPTGTSGRDTQYF
TGTGCCAGCAGCCCCACCGGGACTAGCGGGCGGGATACGCAGTATTTT
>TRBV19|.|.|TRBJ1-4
CASSSPNREGKLFF
TGTGCCAGTAGTAGCCCCAACAGGGAGGGAAAACTGTTTTTT
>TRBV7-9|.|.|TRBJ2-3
CASSLRDTQYF
TGTGCCAGCAGCTTACGTGATACGCAGTATTTT
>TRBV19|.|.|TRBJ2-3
CASSLWTGRGSDTQYF
TGTGCCAGTAGTTTATGGACAGGGAGGGGCTCAGATACGCAGTATTTT
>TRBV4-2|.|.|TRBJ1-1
CASSPLQGRSTMGDGEAFF
TGTGCCAGCAGCCCGTTGCAGGGCAGGTCCACGATGGGGGACGGTGAAGCTTTCTTT
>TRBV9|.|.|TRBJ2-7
CASSVEEKGTYEQYF
TGTGCCAGCAGCGTAGAGGAAAAGGGGACCTACGAGCAGTACTTC
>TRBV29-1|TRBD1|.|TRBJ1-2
CSLGQGPGYGYTF
TGCAGCTTAGGACAGGGACCAGGCTATGGCTACACCTTC
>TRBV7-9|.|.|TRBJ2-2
CASSPVPLNTGELFF
TGTGCCAGCAGCCCGGTTCCTCTGAACACCGGGGAGCTGTTTTTT
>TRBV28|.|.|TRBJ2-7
CASSLSKIREQYF
TGTGCCAGCAGTTTAAGTAAGATACGGGAGCAGTACTTC